This T cell receptor gamma chain was obtained from a study of Vδ1+ human thymocytes. The template was reverse-transcribed extracted RNA. Pooled V-gene forward primers with one constant-region reverse primer generated the CDR3 amplicons by multiplex PCR. TCRdb applied CATT to the multiplex PCR reads for clone calling. Of 25,000 to 35,000 gamma-chain clones in the sample, roughly 20% were seen once. Per the germline V gene, CDR1 is EGSTGY and CDR2 is YDSYTSSV. The CDR3 sequence is 12 residues long. Trimming removed 0 bases from V and 12 bases from J; junction bases left unmatched: 8. A few counts support this clone. Its specificity is not known. Study findings and constraints: Approximately 20% of thymic delta-chain sequences were Vdelta2, with few Vdelta3, unlike blood Vdelta1+ controls. In the thymus, TRG and TRD repertoires looked highly polyclonal with Gaussian CDR3 lengths.

After alphabeta T cell depletion, CD3+ Vdelta1+ Vdelta2- thymocytes were sorted. Purity of the sorted Vdelta1+ thymocytes ranged from 98% to 99.6%. V usage is TRGV4 and J usage is TRGJ1 or TRGJ2. The sequence derives from a boy in the first two years of life who had congenital heart surgery. The specimen sequenced was Vdelta1+ gamma-delta thymocytes from the thymus. Subset specified: FACS-sorted CD3+ TCRalphabeta- TCRVdelta1+ TCRVdelta2- thymocytes. The CDR3 DNA follows: TGTGCCACCTGGGATGGGCGAACGGGGAAACTCTTT. Translating it yields CATWDGRTGKLF.